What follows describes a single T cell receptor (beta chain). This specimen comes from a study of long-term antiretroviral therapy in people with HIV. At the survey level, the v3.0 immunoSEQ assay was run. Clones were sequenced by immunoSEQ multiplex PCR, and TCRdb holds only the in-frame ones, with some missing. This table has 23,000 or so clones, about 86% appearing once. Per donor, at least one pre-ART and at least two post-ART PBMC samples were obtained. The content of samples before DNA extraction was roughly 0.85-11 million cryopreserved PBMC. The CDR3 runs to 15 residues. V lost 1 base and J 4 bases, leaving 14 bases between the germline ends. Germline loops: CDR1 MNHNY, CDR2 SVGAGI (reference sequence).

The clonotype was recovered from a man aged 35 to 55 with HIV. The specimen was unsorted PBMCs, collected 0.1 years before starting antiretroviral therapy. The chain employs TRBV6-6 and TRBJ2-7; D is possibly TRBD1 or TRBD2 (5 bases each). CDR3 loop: CASSYYLGDGYEQYF. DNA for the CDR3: TGTGCCAGCAGTTACTATTTAGGGGACGGTTACGAGCAGTACTTC.